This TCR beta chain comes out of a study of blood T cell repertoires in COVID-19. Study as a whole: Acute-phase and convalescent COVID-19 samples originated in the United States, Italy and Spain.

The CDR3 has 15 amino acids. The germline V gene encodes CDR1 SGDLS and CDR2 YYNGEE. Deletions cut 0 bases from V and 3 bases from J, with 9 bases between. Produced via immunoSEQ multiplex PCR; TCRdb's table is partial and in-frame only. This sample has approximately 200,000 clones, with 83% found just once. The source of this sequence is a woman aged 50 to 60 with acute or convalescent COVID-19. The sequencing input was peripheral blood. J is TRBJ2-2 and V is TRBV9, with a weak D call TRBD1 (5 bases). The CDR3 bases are TGTGCCAGCAGCGTAGAAAGGGGCTACACCGGGGAGCTGTTTTTT. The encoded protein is CASSVERGYTGELFF.